This T cell receptor beta chain was found in a study of cytomegalovirus exposure and HLA in healthy donors. CDR1 is SNHLY and CDR2 is FYNNEI in the germline V gene. Trimming at V came to 9 bases and at J to 8 bases, leaving 9 bases not matched to a gene. The CDR3 runs 13 residues. Remarks on this clone: The antigen is not known.

The assay was immunoSEQ multiplex PCR, and TCRdb's table has in-frame clones only and misses some. The table records some 98,000 clones, 70% to 90% of them present only once. Broader study findings: The classifier, whose performance was assessed in both the original and validation cohorts, reportedly diagnosed cytomegalovirus status with high specificity and sensitivity. Generally TCR sequences proved uncommon, though certain public TCRs appeared in numerous donors. That first-cohort TCR clusters tended to co-occur in the 120 or so validation repertoires was found in a later analysis.

The specimen sequenced was PBMCs. The chain employs TRBV2 and TRBJ1-2; 10 bases line up with TRBD1. The clonotype originates from a young woman in good health and CMV-seronegative. Here the CDR3 DNA reads TGTGCCAGAACGTTCGGGACAGGGGACGGCTACACCTTC. Its translation is CARTFGTGDGYTF. The whole variable domain, remainder taken from reference TRBV2 and TRBJ1-2, is EPEVTQTPSHQVTQMGQEVILRCVPISNHLYFYWYRQILGQKVEFLVSFYNNEISEKSEIFDDQFSVERPDGSNFTLKIRSTKLEDSAMYFCARTFGTGDGYTFGSGTRLTVV.